This entry features one TCR beta chain sequence. As processed by the authors: The assay estimated nucleated cells by amplifying reference gene primers. Sequencing used immunoSEQ multiplex PCR; TCRdb keeps in-frame clones, though not all of them. Clonal size and the V and J genes are those of that table, whereas D and trimming came from the DNA. The repertoire includes about 34,000 clones, 60% to 80% of them detected once, and 15% to 20% sits in the top ten. The record originates from a study of blood T cell repertoires in COVID-19. As for the study in general: Nucleic acid was either cDNA or gDNA, and it came from T cells, B-cell-depleted T cells, or PBMCs.

V shed 6 bases and J shed 6 bases, with 17 bases lying between them. The CDR3 has 15 residues. Germline V gene lookup returns CDR1 LNHNV and CDR2 YYDKDF (reference sequence). The receptor comes from a human donor in a cohort sampled during active COVID-19. The rearrangement joins TRBV15 to TRBJ2-2; D is perhaps TRBD2 (6 bases). The sample taken for sequencing was peripheral blood. CDR3 sequence reads: CATSFTGALPGELFF. CDR3 bases: TGTGCCACCAGTTTCACGGGAGCTCTCCCCGGGGAGCTGTTTTTT. The variable domain in full, with the rest retrieved from reference TRBV15 and TRBJ2-2, is DAMVIQNPRYQVTQFGKPVTLSCSQTLNHNVMYWYQQKSSQAPKLLFHYYDKDFNNEADTPDNFQSRRPNTSFCFLDIRSPGLGDTAMYLCATSFTGALPGELFFGEGSRLTVL.